Included here is one T cell receptor beta chain sequence, with context. Its antigen specificity is not known. No clone much larger than this one lies a single base away; base qualities are absent. Based on the germline V gene (reference sequence), the CDR1 and CDR2 sequences are MNHEY and SMNVEV. The junction shows trimming of 5 bases on V and 2 bases on J, and the gene matches do not reach 9 bases of it. The CDR3 has 17 amino acids, counting the end cysteine and phenylalanine. The DNA shown is the 51-base CDR3, in frame from base 1. This sample was taken from a study of beta chain features in type 1 diabetes (dated by TCRdb to 2016 to 2019). Study-level background: Mean age, gender distribution, total cell number and subset yield were not different between patients and healthy donors. A total of 85 million to 140 million sorted cells were examined across all samples, and the number of cells per subset was strongly correlated with RNA yield. The study compared the TCRB repertoires of sorted circulating CD4+ T cell subsets in recently diagnosed type 1 diabetes patients with those in matched healthy donors. Whereas all 30 or so donors provided naive and central memory subsets, regulatory and stem cell-like memory subsets were isolated from just 8 patients and roughly 8 healthy donors.

Each donor gave one peripheral blood draw, averaging approximately 0.12 L, which was collected into heparinised tubes. Using a panel that included CD45RO, CCR7, CD25, CD127, CD95 and CD27, naive, central memory, regulatory and stem cell-like memory CD4+ T cells were sorted on a BD FACSAria II. Every sorted population had a purity above 95%. Right away, PBMCs were isolated by Lymphoprep density gradient centrifugation and were stained directly, with no culture step. So that batch effects would be minimized, each experiment stained and sorted samples in pairs, pairing one healthy donor with one patient. All of the isolated RNA was reverse transcribed with the High Capacity cDNA Reverse Transcription Kit, so expressed TCRB transcripts were sequenced. Naive, central memory and regulatory T cell samples underwent deep immunoSEQ sequencing, averaging roughly 3.5 million total reads per sample. Sorted cells were lysed in RLT buffer and RNA was extracted with DNase-treated RNeasy Micro or Mini kits, depending on cell number. To prevent cross-contamination, every cell subset was processed on its own, while patient and healthy donor samples were processed together. The immunoSEQ multiplex PCR was used to amplify TCRB sequences from cDNA, yielding 87-bp fragments that span the CDR3 region. Sequencing of the amplicons was performed on the Illumina HiSeq platform. In the authors' own workflow: Synthetic template baselines were used to correct PCR bias computationally, reads within Hamming distance 2 were collapsed, and singletons that could not be merged were discarded. Reads were aligned against IMGT so that V, D and J genes, CDR3 length and insertions or deletions at six rearrangement sites could be assigned. Within each subset, clonotype counts were normalized to sorted cell number, after which true diversity and Gini coefficients were computed with the tcR R package. The overlap coefficient, calculated on TCRB nucleotide sequences, was used to quantify repertoire sharing. This is the immuneACCESS table as TCRdb keeps it, with only in-frame sequences that have V and J called. A part of the clones is gone; compared with another copy, unresolved V genes explain less than half, and the rest is unexplained. Clone size and V and J calls were adopted from that table, with D and trimming inferred from the DNA. The sample table records around 140,000 clones; around an eighth of these occur just once. Clones ranked in the top ten supply roughly 1.4% of the sample.

The paper's findings and limits, for the study overall: Fewer insertions and more nucleotide deletions at VDJ recombination sites were observed in patients with type 1 diabetes, implying thymic rearrangement abnormalities. Because cDNA rather than genomic DNA was sequenced, highly expressing activated cells could have been over-represented, although no difference in activation and CD3 levels was found between groups. Naive, central memory and regulatory TCRB repertoires appeared to be more alike among patients than among healthy donors. Type 1 diabetes patients showed a moderate but significant shortening of TCRB CDR3 length in all four CD4+ subsets. Shorter templates might be favored by PCR, yet because patient and control samples were amplified and corrected together, any such skew would affect both groups equally. HLA sub-analyses involved small numbers of individuals, so any influence of HLA type on TCRB rearrangement remained unresolved.

What was sequenced was central memory CD4+ T cells from blood. The chain joins TRBV27 to TRBJ2-3, with 11 middle bases fitting TRBD2. This TCR was recovered from a man aged 18 to 29 with type 1 diabetes. This receptor has the CDR3 CASSSTSGGSVTDTQYF. The DNA sequence follows: TGTGCCAGCAGTAGTACTAGCGGGGGATCCGTCACAGATACGCAGTATTTT.